Listed below are T cell receptor beta chains from one sample, sequenced in a study of T cell responses to AZD1222 COVID-19 vaccine. The protocol was immunoSEQ multiplex PCR, while the TCRdb copy is restricted to in-frame clones and leaves out a portion. The sample has roughly 150,000 clones, around nine tenths seen once; the top ten hold about 1%. The material sequenced was peripheral blood, taken 28 days after the second AZD1222 dose. These receptors were taken from an adult who received the AZD1222 COVID-19 vaccine. CDR3s include the opening cysteine and the closing phenylalanine or tryptophan. D genes are given only for firm matches. Size is stated for part of the rows, as once, few or many counts, or as a class when the clone is expanded.

d_call | clone_size | v_call | cdr3_aa
TRBD2 | - | TRBV7-6 | CASSSLAGGLKETQYF
- | - | TRBV6-7 | CASSPGGRNTEAFF
- | - | TRBV4-2 | CASSQEGTLNQPQHF
TRBD1 | - | TRBV19 | CASSARDRGSSPLHF
- | - | TRBV4-1 | CASSQDKVAARTTNEKLFF
TRBD1 | - | TRBV11-1 | CASSARDRGSYEQYF
- | - | TRBV7-9 | CASSFTRDEQYF
- | - | TRBV23-1 | CAIARHDSVGEQYF
- | - | TRBV5-1 | CASKQGLEAAETQYF
TRBD1 | - | TRBV5-4 | CASSLGTDRRGEQFF
TRBD1 | - | TRBV5-1 | CASSQGQGNEKLFF
TRBD1 | few | TRBV6-1 | CASSDGPLGTGNSPLHF
- | - | TRBV29-1 | CSLTAGYNEQFF
- | - | TRBV4-3 | CASSQLPGTEYGYTF
- | - | TRBV7-6 | CASSLGVSGGGKLFF
- | - | TRBV5-1 | CASSYNRNTGELFF
- | - | TRBV19 | CASSGVGTQYF
- | - | TRBV6-5 | CASSYRNLNTEAFF
- | - | TRBV5-1 | CASSLGGQPPHSPLHF
- | - | TRBV27 | CASSLSPAGNYGYTF
- | few | TRBV6-5 | CASSKDGSSYEQYF
- | - | TRBV5-1 | CASSRAARDGLNTEAFF
- | - | TRBV5-1 | CASRQTSPYNSPLHF
- | few | TRBV3-1/TRBV3-2 | CASSQTTGGEGGTEAFF